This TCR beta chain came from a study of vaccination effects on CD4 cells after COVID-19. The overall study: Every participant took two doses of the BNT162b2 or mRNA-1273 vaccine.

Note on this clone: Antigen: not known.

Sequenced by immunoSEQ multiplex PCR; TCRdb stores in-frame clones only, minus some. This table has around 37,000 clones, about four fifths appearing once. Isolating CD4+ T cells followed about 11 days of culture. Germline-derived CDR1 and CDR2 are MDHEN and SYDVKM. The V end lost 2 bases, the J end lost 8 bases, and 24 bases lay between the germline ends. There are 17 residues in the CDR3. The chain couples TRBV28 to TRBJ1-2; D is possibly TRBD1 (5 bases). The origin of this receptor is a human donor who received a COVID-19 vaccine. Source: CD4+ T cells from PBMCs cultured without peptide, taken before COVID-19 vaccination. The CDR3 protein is CASSLKGTRRSSGGYTF. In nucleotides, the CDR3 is TGTGCCAGCAGTTTAAAAGGGACCAGAAGAAGTTCGGGAGGCTACACCTTC.